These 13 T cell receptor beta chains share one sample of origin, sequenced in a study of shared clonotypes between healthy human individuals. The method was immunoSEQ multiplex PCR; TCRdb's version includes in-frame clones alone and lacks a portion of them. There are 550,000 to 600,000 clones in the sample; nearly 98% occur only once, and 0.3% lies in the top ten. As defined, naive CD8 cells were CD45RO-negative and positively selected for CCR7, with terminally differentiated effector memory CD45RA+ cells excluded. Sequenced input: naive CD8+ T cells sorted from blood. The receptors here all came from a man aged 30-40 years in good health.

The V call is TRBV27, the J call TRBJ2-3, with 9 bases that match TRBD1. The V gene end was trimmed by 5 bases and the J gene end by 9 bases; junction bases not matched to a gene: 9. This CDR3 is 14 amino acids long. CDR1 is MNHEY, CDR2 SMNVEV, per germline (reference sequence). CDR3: CASSPGTGTSTQYF. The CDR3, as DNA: TGTGCCAGCAGTCCTGGGACAGGGACGTCGACGCAGTATTTT.

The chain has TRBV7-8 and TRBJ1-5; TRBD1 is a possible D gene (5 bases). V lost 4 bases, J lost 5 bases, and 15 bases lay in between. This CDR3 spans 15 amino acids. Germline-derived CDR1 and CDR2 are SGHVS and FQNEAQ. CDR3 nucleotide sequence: TGTGCCAGCAGCTCCTTCTCCGGGACGGATCAGCCCCAGCATTTT. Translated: CASSSFSGTDQPQHF. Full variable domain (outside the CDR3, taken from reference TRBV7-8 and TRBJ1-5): GAGVSQSPRYKVAKRGQDVALRCDPISGHVSLFWYQQALGQGPEFLTYFQNEAQLDKSGLPSDRFFAERPEGSVSTLKIQRTQQEDSAVYLCASSSFSGTDQPQHFGDGTRLSIL.

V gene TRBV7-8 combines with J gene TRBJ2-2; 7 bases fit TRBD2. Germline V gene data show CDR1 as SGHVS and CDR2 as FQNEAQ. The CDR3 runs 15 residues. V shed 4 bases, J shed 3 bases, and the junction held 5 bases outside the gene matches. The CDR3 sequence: CASSSSAGDTGELFF. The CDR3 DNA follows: TGTGCCAGCAGCTCTAGTGCGGGAGACACCGGGGAGCTGTTTTTT.

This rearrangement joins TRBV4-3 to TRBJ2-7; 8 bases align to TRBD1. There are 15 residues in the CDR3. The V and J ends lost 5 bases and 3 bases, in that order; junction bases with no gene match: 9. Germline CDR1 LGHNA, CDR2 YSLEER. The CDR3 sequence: CASSERTGSNYEQYF. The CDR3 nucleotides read TGCGCCAGCAGCGAACGGACAGGGTCAAACTACGAGCAGTACTTC.

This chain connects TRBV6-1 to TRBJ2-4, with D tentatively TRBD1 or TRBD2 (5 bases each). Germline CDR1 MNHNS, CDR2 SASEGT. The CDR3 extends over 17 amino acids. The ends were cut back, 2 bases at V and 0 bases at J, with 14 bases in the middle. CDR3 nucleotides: TGTGCCAGCAGTGAACCCCAGGGACGACTAGCCAAAAACATTCAGTACTTC. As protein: CASSEPQGRLAKNIQYF.

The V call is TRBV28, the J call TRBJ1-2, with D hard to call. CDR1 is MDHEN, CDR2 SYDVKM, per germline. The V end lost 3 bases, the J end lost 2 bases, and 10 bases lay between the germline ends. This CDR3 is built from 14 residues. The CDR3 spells CASSFFGQNYGYTF. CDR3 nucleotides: TGTGCCAGCAGTTTTTTTGGGCAGAACTATGGCTACACCTTC.

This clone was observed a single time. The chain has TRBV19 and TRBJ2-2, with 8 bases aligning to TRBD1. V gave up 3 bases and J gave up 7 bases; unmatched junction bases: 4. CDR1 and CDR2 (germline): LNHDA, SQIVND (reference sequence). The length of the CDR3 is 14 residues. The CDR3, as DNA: TGTGCCAGTAGTATCAGGGGGCGAGTCGGGGAGCTGTTTTTT. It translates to CASSIRGRVGELFF.

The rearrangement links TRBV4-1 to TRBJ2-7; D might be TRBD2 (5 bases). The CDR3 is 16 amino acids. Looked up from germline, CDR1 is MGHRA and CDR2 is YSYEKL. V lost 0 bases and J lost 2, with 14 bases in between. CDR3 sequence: CASSQDGSRSPYEQYF. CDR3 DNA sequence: TGCGCCAGCAGCCAAGATGGGAGCCGGAGCCCCTACGAGCAGTACTTC.

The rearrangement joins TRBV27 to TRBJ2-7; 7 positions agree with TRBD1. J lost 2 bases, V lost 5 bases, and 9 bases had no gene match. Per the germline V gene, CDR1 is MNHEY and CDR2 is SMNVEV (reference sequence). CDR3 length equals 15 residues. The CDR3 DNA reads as TGTGCCAGCAGTCCTTCAGGGGGTCTGACCTACGAGCAGTACTTC. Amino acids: CASSPSGGLTYEQYF.

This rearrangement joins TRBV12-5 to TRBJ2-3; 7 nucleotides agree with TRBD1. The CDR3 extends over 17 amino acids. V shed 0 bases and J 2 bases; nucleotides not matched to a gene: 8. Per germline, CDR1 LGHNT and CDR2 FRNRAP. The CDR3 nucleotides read TGTGCTAGTGGTTTGGTAAGGACAGGCAGTTTCACAGATACGCAGTATTTT. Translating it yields CASGLVRTGSFTDTQYF.

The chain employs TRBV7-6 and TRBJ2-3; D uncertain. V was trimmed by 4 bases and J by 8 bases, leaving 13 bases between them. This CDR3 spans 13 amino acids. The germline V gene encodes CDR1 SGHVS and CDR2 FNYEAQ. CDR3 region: CASSSDLRSTQYF. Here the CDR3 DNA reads TGTGCCAGCAGCTCGGACCTACGAAGTACGCAGTATTTT. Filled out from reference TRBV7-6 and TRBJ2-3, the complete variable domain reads GAGVSQSPRYKVTKRGQDVALRCDPISGHVSLYWYRQALGQGPEFLTYFNYEAQQDKSGLPNDRFSAERPEGSISTLTIQRTEQRDSAMYRCASSSDLRSTQYFGPGTRLTVL.

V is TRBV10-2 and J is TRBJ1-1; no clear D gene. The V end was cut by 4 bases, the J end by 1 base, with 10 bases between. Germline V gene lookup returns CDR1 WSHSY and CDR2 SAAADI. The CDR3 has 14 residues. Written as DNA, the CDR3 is TGCGCCAGCAGTGGTTCTCCCAGGAACACTGAAGCTTTCTTT. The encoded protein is CASSGSPRNTEAFF.

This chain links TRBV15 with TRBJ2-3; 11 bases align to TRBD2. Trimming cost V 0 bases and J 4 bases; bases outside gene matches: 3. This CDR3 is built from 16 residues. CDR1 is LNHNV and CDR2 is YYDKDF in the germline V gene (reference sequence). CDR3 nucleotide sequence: TGTGCCACCAGCAGAGATCTAGCGGGAGGACCAGATACGCAGTATTTT. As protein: CATSRDLAGGPDTQYF.